One and the same sample provided the 27 T cell receptor beta chains below, sequenced in a study of blood T cell repertoires in COVID-19. Sequencing was performed with immunoSEQ multiplex PCR; in TCRdb, only in-frame clones are kept and a portion is missing. The table includes about 240,000 clones, 83% detected once. The sequencing sample was made of PBMCs or T cells enriched from blood (not recorded which). The source is a woman aged 40 to 55 who had been exposed to COVID-19.

The chain has TRBV9 and TRBJ2-3; 8 positions match TRBD2. The CDR3 length is 16 residues. Germline CDR1 reads SGDLS; CDR2 reads YYNGEE. V shed 3 bases, J shed 4 bases, and the junction held 10 bases outside the gene matches. The CDR3 here is CASSEGGTRKPDTQYF. The CDR3 DNA reads as TGTGCCAGCAGCGAGGGGGGGACTAGGAAGCCAGATACGCAGTATTTT.

V and J are TRBV6-5 and TRBJ1-5, with 7 bases aligning to TRBD1. V shed 6 bases, J shed 4 bases, and the junction held 9 bases outside the gene matches. Per the germline V gene, CDR1 is MNHEY and CDR2 is SVGAGI. The CDR3 covers 15 residues. The CDR3 DNA sequence: TGTGCCAGCAGGAGCCGGGACAGACAAAATCAGCCCCAGCATTTT. The encoded protein is CASRSRDRQNQPQHF.

The V and J genes are TRBV19 and TRBJ1-2, with 8 bases lining up with TRBD1. Germline trimming cut 5 bases from V and 3 bases from J; bases unmatched to any gene: 5. This CDR3 region has 14 residues. Germline CDR1 reads LNHDA; CDR2 reads SQIVND (reference sequence). CDR3 nucleotides: TGTGCCAGTAGTGTTACAGGGGGTGACTATGGCTACACCTTC. Translated, it gives CASSVTGGDYGYTF.

J is TRBJ1-2 and V is TRBV4-2; no clear D gene. Trimming left V 0 bases short and J 7 bases short, with 15 bases between. Germline V gene data show CDR1 as LGHNA and CDR2 as YNFKEQ. CDR3 length: 15 amino acids. The CDR3: CASSQDRAGMGGYTF. CDR3 DNA sequence: TGTGCCAGCAGCCAAGATAGGGCCGGGATGGGTGGCTACACCTTC.

The chain couples TRBV9 to TRBJ2-3, with D hard to call. The CDR3 is made up of 15 amino acids. Trimming stripped 2 bases from V and 6 bases from J, with 16 bases between. Germline V gene lookup returns CDR1 SGDLS and CDR2 YYNGEE. DNA of the CDR3: TGTGCCAGCAGCGTCCCTGGGCCCTCGTGGGATACGCAGTATTTT. Translating it yields CASSVPGPSWDTQYF.

The genes are TRBV6-2 or TRBV6-3 and TRBJ2-2; 10 bases are a match to TRBD1. The CDR3 is 15 amino acids. The J segment lost 7 bases and the V segment lost 6 bases, leaving 8 bases of the junction unmatched. CDR1 MNHEY and CDR2 SVGEGT come from the germline V gene. The CDR3 sequence is CASSSGTGVGGELFF. The CDR3 nucleotides read TGTGCCAGCAGCTCCGGGACAGGGGTTGGCGGGGAGCTGTTTTTT.

The chain links TRBV10-3 to TRBJ1-1; TRBD1 matches 11 bases. The trim removed 0 bases at V and 4 bases at J, leaving 7 bases unmatched. CDR3 length equals 17 residues. Germline CDR1 ENHRY, CDR2 SYGVKD. DNA of the CDR3: TGTGCCATCAGTGAGTCAGGACAGGGGGCGATGGTCACTGAAGCTTTCTTT. It yields the protein CAISESGQGAMVTEAFF.

The rearrangement links TRBV12-3 or TRBV12-4 to TRBJ1-1; TRBD1 is a possible D gene (6 bases). The CDR3 is made up of 13 amino acids. V dropped 3 bases and J dropped 4 bases, with 9 bases sitting between them. CDR3 bases: TGTGCCAGCAGTTTGCAGGGGATCACTGAAGCTTTCTTT. Encoded protein: CASSLQGITEAFF.

This clone was seen a single time. The chain uses TRBV6-2 or TRBV6-3 and TRBJ2-1, with 11 bases aligning to TRBD2. This CDR3 is 18 amino acids long. Germline CDR1 reads MNHEY; CDR2 reads SVGEGT. The J segment lost 1 base and the V segment lost 4 bases, leaving 9 bases of the junction unmatched. The CDR3 loop is CASSSPGASGGSYNEQFF. Written as DNA, the CDR3 is TGTGCCAGCAGTTCGCCCGGGGCTAGCGGGGGGTCCTACAATGAGCAGTTCTTC.

This sequence joins TRBV4-3 and TRBJ2-2; 9 positions agree with TRBD2. The CDR3 loop spans 18 amino acids. Germline-derived CDR1 and CDR2 are LGHNA and YSLEER. Trimming took 1 base from V and 8 from J; bases not matched to a gene: 14. The CDR3 loop reads CASSQVIAGAGGWGELFF. The CDR3 DNA follows: TGCGCCAGCAGCCAAGTTATAGCGGGGGCCGGAGGGTGGGGGGAGCTGTTTTTT.

The J gene is TRBJ1-3, the V gene TRBV7-8; no clear D gene. Between the trimmed V and J ends, which lost 7 bases and 0 bases, there was a span of 10 bases. The CDR3 runs to 14 residues. Germline values: CDR1 SGHVS, CDR2 FQNEAQ. The CDR3 coding sequence is TGTGCCAGCACCACGCCAGGCTCTGGAAACACCATATATTTT. Its translation: CASTTPGSGNTIYF. Using reference TRBV7-8 and TRBJ1-3 for the parts outside the CDR3, the full variable domain is GAGVSQSPRYKVAKRGQDVALRCDPISGHVSLFWYQQALGQGPEFLTYFQNEAQLDKSGLPSDRFFAERPEGSVSTLKIQRTQQEDSAVYLCASTTPGSGNTIYFGEGSWLTVV.

This rearrangement joins TRBV12-5 to TRBJ2-7, with 7 bases identical to TRBD1. Germline-derived CDR1 and CDR2 are LGHNT and FRNRAP. The CDR3 runs to 14 residues. The junction had 10 bases not matched to a gene; V was cut back by 7 bases and J by 4 bases. CDR3 region: CASAPDRDTYEQYF. The CDR3 DNA reads as TGTGCTAGTGCCCCCGACAGGGACACTTACGAGCAGTACTTC.

The V call is TRBV6-5, the J call TRBJ2-5; 13 nucleotides align to TRBD2. There are 15 residues in the CDR3. Germline V gene lookup returns CDR1 MNHEY and CDR2 SVGAGI. J was trimmed by 1 base and V by 6 bases; bases with no gene match: 2. The CDR3 coding sequence is TGTGCCAGCAGCACTAGCGGGGGGGCCCAAGAGACCCAGTACTTC. This encodes CASSTSGGAQETQYF.

This chain connects TRBV7-3 to TRBJ1-2, with 12 bases lining up with TRBD1. With 5 bases clipped from V and 6 bases from J, the junction kept 4 bases outside the gene matches. The CDR3 consists of 14 residues. Germline CDR1 is SGHTA and CDR2 is FQGTGA. CDR3 region: CASSAGTGGDGYTF. As DNA, the CDR3 is TGTGCCAGCAGCGCTGGGACAGGGGGCGATGGCTACACCTTC.

The chain carries TRBV6-5 and TRBJ1-5; 7 bases match TRBD1. This CDR3 spans 14 amino acids. Germline lookup yields CDR1 MNHEY and CDR2 SVGAGI. The V gene end was trimmed by 4 bases and the J gene end by 7 bases; junction bases not matched to a gene: 7. The CDR3 sequence is CASSFRQGLQPQHF. The CDR3 bases are TGTGCCAGCAGTTTTAGACAGGGATTACAGCCCCAGCATTTT.

The table lists this clone with a few counts. The chain has TRBV11-2 and TRBJ1-4, with 7 bases aligning to TRBD1. Per germline, CDR1 SGHAT and CDR2 FQNNGV. V was clipped by 2 bases and J by 4 bases; unmatched bases: 13. The CDR3 has 18 residues. CDR3 DNA: TGTGCCAGCAGCTTAAGGGGCGGGACAGCCGGGCTTAATGAAAAACTGTTTTTT. It is translated as CASSLRGGTAGLNEKLFF.

The chain is built from TRBV5-1 and TRBJ2-5; 8 positions match TRBD1. Germline CDR1 and CDR2: SGHRS and YFSETQ. V trimming: 1 base; J trimming: 0 bases; junction bases outside the gene matches: 5. The CDR3 runs to 16 residues. As DNA, the CDR3 is TGCGCCAGCAGCTTGAGACCCAGGGGGCACCAAGAGACCCAGTACTTC. Its protein product is CASSLRPRGHQETQYF.

The chain employs TRBV12-5 and TRBJ2-3; 8 nucleotides match TRBD2. This CDR3 has 17 amino acids. The germline CDR1 and CDR2 sequences are LGHNT and FRNRAP. V shed 1 base, J shed 2 bases, and the junction held 8 bases outside the gene matches. CDR3 amino acids: CASGLGLTAGDTDTQYF. CDR3 bases: TGTGCTAGTGGTTTGGGCCTGACAGCGGGGGACACAGATACGCAGTATTTT.

The V gene is TRBV30, the J gene TRBJ2-1; the match to TRBD2 covers 9 bases. V dropped 4 bases and J dropped 6; count of bases not matched to a gene: 13. This CDR3 region has 16 residues. Germline CDR1 GTSNPN, CDR2 SVGIG (reference sequence). CDR3 bases: TGTGCCTGGAATCCCCACCAGGCGGGGGGGACCAATGAGCAGTTCTTC. This encodes CAWNPHQAGGTNEQFF.

The chain has TRBV6-5 and TRBJ1-4; 8 bases agree with TRBD1. The CDR3 is 15 residues long. Germline CDR1 is MNHEY and CDR2 is SVGAGI. With V trimmed by 2 bases and J by 5 bases, 4 bases remained unmatched. Here the CDR3 DNA reads TGTGCCAGCAGTTACCAACAGGGGGGGAATGAAAAACTGTTTTTT. It encodes CASSYQQGGNEKLFF.

The chain combines TRBV7-9 with TRBJ1-2, with D possibly TRBD1 on 5 matching bases. The length of the CDR3 is 13 residues. V shed 5 bases and J shed 5 bases, with 12 bases lying between them. Germline CDR1 SEHNR, CDR2 FQNEAQ (reference sequence). The CDR3: CASSLPRGYGYTF. DNA for the CDR3: TGTGCCAGCAGCCTCCCCCGGGGGTATGGCTACACCTTC.

The genes are TRBV7-3 and TRBJ1-1; D not certain. This CDR3 region has 13 residues. Germline V lookup: CDR1 SGHTA, CDR2 FQGTGA. The V end was cut by 2 bases, the J end by 4 bases, with 8 bases between. The CDR3 spells CASSLVGFTEAFF. The CDR3 DNA reads as TGTGCCAGCAGCTTAGTCGGGTTCACTGAAGCTTTCTTT.

CDR3 amino acids: CASSHGTETLLGYGYTF. Written as DNA, the CDR3 is TGTGCCAGCTCCCACGGGACAGAGACGTTGCTGGGCTATGGCTACACCTTC. The chain carries TRBV18 and TRBJ1-2, with 7 bases aligning to TRBD1. The CDR3 totals 17 residues. Germline V gives CDR1 KGHSH, CDR2 LQKENI. V was pared by 6 bases and J by 4 bases, with 17 bases of the junction left unmatched.

The rearrangement uses TRBV29-1 and TRBJ2-1; TRBD2 agrees at 11 bases. The CDR3 spans 15 residues. V lost 5 bases and J lost 7; bases outside the gene matches: 10. Looked up from germline, CDR1 is SQVTM and CDR2 is ANQGSEA. CDR3 protein: CSVMGTSGGDNEQFF. The CDR3, as DNA: TGCAGCGTTATGGGCACTAGCGGGGGTGATAATGAGCAGTTCTTC.

The chain links TRBV7-3 to TRBJ2-5; D not certain. Trimming shortened V by 5 bases and J by 0 bases, and 7 bases separated the two germline ends. This CDR3 region has 13 residues. Germline V CDR1 and CDR2: SGHTA, FQGTGA. The CDR3 nucleotides read TGTGCCAGCAGCCCCCGGGACCAAGAGACCCAGTACTTC. Protein: CASSPRDQETQYF.

The CDR3 loop reads CASSVSQGGFAGELFF. DNA of the CDR3: TGTGCCAGCAGTGTGAGTCAGGGGGGATTCGCCGGGGAGCTGTTTTTT. The chain is built from TRBV2 and TRBJ2-2, with D perhaps matching TRBD1 (7 bases). The CDR3 loop spans 16 amino acids. Deletions cut 4 bases from V and 6 bases from J, with 18 bases between. Germline V CDR1 and CDR2: SNHLY, FYNNEI.

The J gene is TRBJ2-7, the V gene TRBV18; D gene unclear. V was pared by 0 bases and J by 2 bases, with 5 bases between. Germline-derived CDR1 and CDR2 are KGHSH and LQKENI. The CDR3 sequence is 13 residues long. CDR3 nucleotide sequence: TGTGCCAGCTCACCACCTACAGCCTACGAGCAGTACTTC. It codes for CASSPPTAYEQYF.